One and the same sample provided the 24 T cell receptor beta chains below, sequenced in a study of persistence of HIV-infected CD4 T cells (dated by TCRdb to between 2020 and 2021). Their recognized antigens are unknown. The treatment or condition label of this sample denotes: suppressive antiretroviral therapy. Cells were stimulated with lysates of CMV-infected fibroblasts at approximately 9 ug/mL. Memory populations depleted of antigen-responding cells were obtained by sorting nonresponding CD40L-negative CD69-negative CD45RO-high memory CD4+ T cells. The immunoSEQ hsTCRB assay version 4, run in survey mode, was used to sequence TCRbeta repertoires from genomic DNA. TCRdb's version of the immuneACCESS table is confined to in-frame rearrangements and falls short of the full clone set. An unresolved V gene accounts for under half of the shortfall where checked; the remainder is of unknown origin. This sample lists tens of thousands of clones; 80% were detected once. The ten largest make up 1.5% to 2% of the sample.

The starting material was CD4+ T cells sorted from PBMCs after roughly 20-hour stimulation, obtained from a patient who received antiretroviral therapy. Interpreted using the paper, the cell subset or site label stands for: CD40L-CD69- CD45RO-high memory CD4 T cells not responding to CMV lysate. These receptors originate from an adult man with HIV who was CMV-seropositive.

This clone was found once. The chain couples TRBV6-5 to TRBJ1-5; no clear D. V was pared by 0 bases and J by 6 bases, with 6 bases between. The CDR3 spans 13 residues. CDR1 and CDR2 from the germline V gene are MNHEY and SVGAGI. For the CDR3, the DNA is TGTGCCAGCAGTTACTCGGAGGGTCAGCCCCAGCATTTT. As protein: CASSYSEGQPQHF.

This rearrangement joins TRBV6-5 to TRBJ1-1; the D gene is possibly TRBD1 (5 bases). Germline CDR1 is MNHEY and CDR2 is SVGAGI. This CDR3 comprises 12 residues. The V gene lost 0 bases and the J gene lost 10 bases, with 9 bases spanning the gap. The CDR3 nucleotides are TGTGCCAGCAGTTACTCCGGCCAGGGAGCTTTCTTT. It codes for CASSYSGQGAFF.

The rearrangement joins TRBV3-1 (or the pseudogene TRBV3-2) to TRBJ2-2; maybe TRBD1 (5 bases). Trimming stripped 7 bases from V and 6 bases from J, with 9 bases between. The CDR3 loop spans 12 amino acids. Per germline, CDR1 LGHDT and CDR2 YNNKEL (reference sequence). The DNA of the CDR3 is TGTGCCAGCACCTCCAGGGCCGGGGAGCTGTTTTTT. Amino acids: CASTSRAGELFF.

The chain links TRBV7-9 to TRBJ1-5, with a possible D match to TRBD1 (5 bases). Trimming pared 0 bases from V and 7 bases from J, leaving 10 bases between. Germline CDR1 and CDR2: SEHNR and FQNEAQ (reference sequence). The CDR3 spans 14 residues. Here the CDR3 DNA reads TGTGCCAGCAGCTTAGCAGGGGAACAGCAGCCCCAGCATTTT. Translated, it gives CASSLAGEQQPQHF.

The genes are TRBV7-9 and TRBJ1-6; maybe TRBD1 (6 bases). With 5 bases removed from V and 5 bases from J, the gap between germline ends came to 13 bases. The CDR3 contains 15 residues. Per the germline V gene, CDR1 is SEHNR and CDR2 is FQNEAQ (reference sequence). The CDR3, as DNA: TGTGCCAGCAGCGTGGGGGGGCAGGATAATTCACCCCTCCACTTT. It encodes CASSVGGQDNSPLHF.

V and J are TRBV21-1 and TRBJ2-7; the D call of TRBD1 is as the table states it, not checked on the DNA. TRBV21-1 is annotated as a pseudogene. The CDR3 runs to 14 residues. CDR3 bases: TGTGCCAGCAGCAACCCCCACAGTACCTACGAGCAGTACTTC. Translated, it gives CASSNPHSTYEQYF.

This chain links TRBV6-5 with TRBJ1-4; no clear D. The ends were cut back, 6 bases at V and 8 bases at J, with 16 bases in the middle. The CDR3 totals 14 residues. Per the germline V gene, CDR1 is MNHEY and CDR2 is SVGAGI. This chain's CDR3 is CASSTRRVGEKLFF. CDR3 nucleotides: TGTGCCAGCAGCACAAGAAGGGTTGGGGAAAAACTGTTTTTT.

CDR3 residues: CAISESGGGNQPQHF. CDR3 bases: TGTGCCATCAGTGAGTCAGGAGGTGGCAATCAGCCCCAGCATTTT. This chain links TRBV10-3 with TRBJ1-5; no clear D. CDR3 length: 15 residues. Trimming cost V 0 bases and J 2 bases, with 8 bases left between them. Germline V gene sequence: CDR1 ENHRY, CDR2 SYGVKD.

V usage is TRBV5-8 and J usage is TRBJ2-7; 10 bases fit TRBD2. V trimming: 1 base; J trimming: 0 bases; junction bases outside the gene matches: 10. The germline V gene has CDR1 SGHTS and CDR2 YDEGEE. The CDR3 length is 18 residues. In DNA form, the CDR3 reads TGTGCCAGCAGCTTGAGTGTACTAGCGGGGCGATCCTCCTACGAGCAGTACTTC. This gives the protein CASSLSVLAGRSSYEQYF.

The chain couples TRBV6-2 or TRBV6-3 to TRBJ2-7, with 8 bases lining up with TRBD2. With 6 bases clipped from V and 0 bases from J, the junction kept 7 bases outside the gene matches. Germline CDR1 MNHEY, CDR2 SVGEGT. CDR3 length: 15 amino acids. CDR3 in amino acids: CASSGLAQNSYEQYF. The DNA for the CDR3 is TGTGCCAGCAGCGGACTAGCCCAAAACTCCTACGAGCAGTACTTC.

This chain links TRBV7-9 with TRBJ1-5, with 9 bases identical to TRBD1. This CDR3 has 14 residues. V was pared by 5 bases and J by 2 bases, with 1 base of the junction left unmatched. Germline assignment: CDR1 SEHNR and CDR2 FQNEAQ (reference sequence). In DNA form, the CDR3 reads TGTGCCAGCAGCACAGGGGGCGGCAATCAGCCCCAGCATTTT. Its translation: CASSTGGGNQPQHF.

The table lists this clone with a count of one. The chain links TRBV7-8 to TRBJ2-1; TRBD2 aligns across 13 bases. The CDR3 spans 16 residues. From germline, CDR1 is SGHVS and CDR2 FQNEAQ. After removal of 5 bases from V and 6 bases from J, the junction contained 7 bases not matched to a gene. The CDR3 reads CASSLRLAGGSNEQFF. DNA for the CDR3: TGTGCCAGCAGCCTCCGACTAGCGGGGGGCTCCAATGAGCAGTTCTTC.

The chain uses TRBV5-1 and TRBJ1-4; TRBD1 matches 7 bases. With 0 bases clipped from V and 0 bases from J, the junction kept 5 bases outside the gene matches. This CDR3 has 17 residues. Germline values: CDR1 SGHRS, CDR2 YFSETQ. In DNA, the CDR3 is TGCGCCAGCAGCTTGGTGGCAGGGGGGACAACTAATGAAAAACTGTTTTTT. Amino acids: CASSLVAGGTTNEKLFF.

The chain uses TRBV5-1 and TRBJ2-1, with TRBD2 matching 16 bases. The length of the CDR3 is 17 residues. In germline, CDR1 is SGHRS, CDR2 YFSETQ. V shed 4 bases, J shed 5 bases, and the junction held 6 bases outside the gene matches. CDR3 sequence (DNA): TGCGCCAGCAGCGGGGGACTAGCGGGGGGGCCCCACAATGAGCAGTTCTTC. This gives the protein CASSGGLAGGPHNEQFF. Looking up the rest from reference TRBV5-1 and TRBJ2-1 gives the full variable domain: KAGVTQTPRYLIKTRGQQVTLSCSPISGHRSVSWYQQTPGQGLQFLFEYFSETQRNKGNFPGRFSGRQFSNSRSEMNVSTLELGDSALYLCASSGGLAGGPHNEQFFGPGTRLTVL.

The V call is TRBV6-5, the J call TRBJ2-3; D perhaps matches TRBD2 (6 bases). V dropped 8 bases and J dropped 7 bases, with 19 bases sitting between them. The germline V gene has CDR1 MNHEY and CDR2 SVGAGI. The CDR3 loop spans 14 amino acids. The CDR3 reads CASGGRGIWNTQYF. CDR3 nucleotide sequence: TGTGCCAGCGGCGGACGGGGGATATGGAATACGCAGTATTTT.

The chain joins TRBV5-5 to TRBJ1-2, with D possibly matching TRBD1 (5 bases). The CDR3 runs to 14 residues. The germline V gene encodes CDR1 SGHKS and CDR2 YYEKEE (reference sequence). V lost 3 bases and J 3 bases, leaving 12 bases between the germline ends. The CDR3 sequence: CASSSRTLDYGYTF. In DNA, the CDR3 is TGTGCCAGCAGCTCCAGGACATTAGACTATGGCTACACCTTC. Supplemented by reference TRBV5-5 and TRBJ1-2, the full variable domain reads DAGVTQSPTHLIKTRGQQVTLRCSPISGHKSVSWYQQVLGQGPQFIFQYYEKEERGRGNFPDRFSARQFPNYSSELNVNALLLGDSALYLCASSSRTLDYGYTFGSGTRLTVV.

This rearrangement joins TRBV5-1 to TRBJ2-7; 8 bases map to TRBD1. Looked up from germline, CDR1 is SGHRS and CDR2 is YFSETQ. Trimming removed 3 bases from V and 3 bases from J; junction bases left unmatched: 11. This CDR3 is built from 16 residues. DNA of the CDR3: TGCGCCAGCAGCTCATCATCCGGACAGGGAGGCTACGAGCAGTACTTC. This gives the protein CASSSSSGQGGYEQYF.

The gene calls are TRBV10-3 and TRBJ1-5, with 10 bases that match TRBD1. The germline V gene has CDR1 ENHRY and CDR2 SYGVKD. The CDR3 is 18 amino acids. V gave up 2 bases and J gave up 6 bases; unmatched junction bases: 13. The CDR3: CAISERPPGTGVSQPQHF. Here the CDR3 DNA reads TGTGCCATCAGTGAGAGGCCCCCCGGGACAGGGGTAAGTCAGCCCCAGCATTTT.

V usage is TRBV6-5 and J usage is TRBJ1-1; 7 bases line up with TRBD1. J was trimmed by 0 bases and V by 0 bases; bases with no gene match: 1. Germline values: CDR1 MNHEY, CDR2 SVGAGI. This CDR3 spans 15 amino acids. The CDR3 region has the DNA TGTGCCAGCAGTTACTCGACAGGGATGAACACTGAAGCTTTCTTT. It is translated as CASSYSTGMNTEAFF.

This chain connects TRBV3-1 (or the pseudogene TRBV3-2) to TRBJ1-1; perhaps TRBD1 as D (6 bases). V dropped 1 base and J dropped 6 bases, with 9 bases sitting between them. CDR1 is LGHDT, CDR2 YNNKEL, per germline (reference sequence). CDR3 length equals 13 residues. The CDR3 sequence: CASSQGGPPEAFF. The DNA of the CDR3 is TGTGCCAGCAGCCAAGGGGGGCCCCCTGAAGCTTTCTTT.

The chain uses TRBV20-1 and TRBJ2-1; D tentatively fits TRBD1 or TRBD2 (5 bases each). Between the trimmed V and J ends, which lost 7 bases and 7 bases, there was a span of 8 bases. CDR1 and CDR2 (germline): DFQATT, SNEGSKA (reference sequence). The CDR3 has 10 amino acids. The CDR3 region is CSVRENEQFF. CDR3 sequence (DNA): TGCAGTGTCAGGGAGAATGAGCAGTTCTTC.

The chain joins TRBV4-1 to TRBJ1-1, with 10 bases that match TRBD1. The trim removed 1 base at V and 5 bases at J, leaving 7 bases unmatched. CDR3 length: 16 residues. CDR1 is MGHRA and CDR2 is YSYEKL in the germline V gene. Here the CDR3 DNA reads TGCGCCAGCAGCCAAGGGGGACAGGGGATAAGTACTGAAGCTTTCTTT. This encodes CASSQGGQGISTEAFF.

The chain is built from TRBV9 and TRBJ1-6; TRBD1 might be the D (5 bases). V was cut by 0 bases and J by 11 bases, with 12 bases left in between. CDR3 length: 14 amino acids. The germline gives CDR1 SGDLS, CDR2 YYNGEE. CDR3 protein: CASSVATRDAPLHF. CDR3 DNA: TGTGCCAGCAGCGTAGCTACAAGGGACGCACCCCTCCACTTT.

V gene TRBV6-1 combines with J gene TRBJ1-5; D possibly corresponds to TRBD1 (6 bases). The V end lost 1 base, the J end lost 7 bases, and 14 bases lay between the germline ends. The CDR3 length is 15 residues. CDR1 is MNHNS and CDR2 is SASEGT in the germline V gene. The CDR3 nucleotides read TGTGCCAGCAGTGAAGGGGGGGGAGGGGGGCAGCCCCAGCATTTT. Protein sequence: CASSEGGGGGQPQHF.